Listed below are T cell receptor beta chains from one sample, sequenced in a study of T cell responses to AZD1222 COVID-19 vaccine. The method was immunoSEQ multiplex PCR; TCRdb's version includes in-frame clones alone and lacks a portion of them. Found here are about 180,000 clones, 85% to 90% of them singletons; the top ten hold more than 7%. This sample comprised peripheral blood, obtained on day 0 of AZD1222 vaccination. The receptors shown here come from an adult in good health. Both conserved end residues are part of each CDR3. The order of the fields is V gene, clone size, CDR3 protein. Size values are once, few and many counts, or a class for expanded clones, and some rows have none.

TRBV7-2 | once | CASSTDGNNSPLHF
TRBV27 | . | CATGLWGTGELFF
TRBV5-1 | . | CASSLEQGMAGELFF
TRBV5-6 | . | CASSWGTGGPNEKLFF
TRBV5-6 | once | CASSWTPNTEAFF
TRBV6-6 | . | CASSTGTGGYNSPLHF
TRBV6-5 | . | CASRAGLAYEQYF
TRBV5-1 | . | CASSPYEGPADGYTF
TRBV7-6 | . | CASSLTSGGAQYF
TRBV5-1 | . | CASSSTGGASNEQFF
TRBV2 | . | CASLDSRNFAIYF
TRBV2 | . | CASSDGRVGEQYF
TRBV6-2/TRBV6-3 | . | CASSYLNPSSYEQYF
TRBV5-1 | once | CASSGGDRNYGYTF
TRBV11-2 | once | CASSLEFGGGYEQYF
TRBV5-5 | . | CASSYEGSPYEQYF
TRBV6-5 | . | CASSLRDGGAFF
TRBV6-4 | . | CASSGPPGLDTQYF
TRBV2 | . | CASSVIGLNSPLHF
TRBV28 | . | CASSWGSRAGGPQHF
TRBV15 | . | CATSEFTDTQYF
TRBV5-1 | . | CASSFGTGLGQPQHF
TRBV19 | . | CASNPGQGYSTEAFF
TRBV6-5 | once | CASSYSRGNGYTF
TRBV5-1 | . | CASSLEQPLNTGELFF
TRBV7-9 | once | CASSITGNSNQPQHF
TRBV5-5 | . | CASSFLGASTDTQYF
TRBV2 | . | CASSFQDNYGYTF
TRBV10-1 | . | CASFTGAGQPQHF
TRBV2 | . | CASSEGQGGQPQHF
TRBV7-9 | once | CASPPSGGYQETQYF
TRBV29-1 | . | CSADLTGDGNTIYF
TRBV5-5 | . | CASSPIAGLVDEQFF
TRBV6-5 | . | CASSLDRGWAPLHF
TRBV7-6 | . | CASTPLFWDGDTEAFF
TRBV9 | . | CASSVEGSGTGELFF
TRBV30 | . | CAWSTGLSNSPLHF
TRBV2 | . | CASRARQAVLHEQFF
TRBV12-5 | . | CASINQPQHF
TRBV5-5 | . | CASSLDGDSGNTIYF
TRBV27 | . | CASSTGTGVGYGYTF
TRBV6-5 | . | CASSYSHGGYTF
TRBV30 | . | CASGDGYTF
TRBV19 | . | CASSFGQSYNSPLHF
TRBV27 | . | CASSFAGRAFF
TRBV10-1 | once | CASSESFGGGADIQYF
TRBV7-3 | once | CASSLTSQGGTGELFF
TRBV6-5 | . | CASSSPGQGFEQYF
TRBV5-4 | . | CASRPGPRNEKLFF
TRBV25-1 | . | CASRGRANTEAFF
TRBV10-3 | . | CAINNRGGNQPQHF
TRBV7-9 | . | CASSFLGAGELFF
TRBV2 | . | CASRAQGETGELFF
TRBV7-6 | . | CASSLVRGSGELFF